Given below is one T cell receptor beta chain in context. These data originate in a study of cytomegalovirus exposure and HLA in healthy donors. About the study: Roughly 180 million T cells yielded roughly 120 million unique TCR beta sequences, as an earlier analysis found.

The CDR3 spans 14 residues. Germline CDR1 SGHVS, CDR2 FQNEAQ. V shed 2 bases and J shed 3 bases, with 10 bases lying between them. The PCR ran on 60 Vbeta and 13 Jbeta primers. Libraries were prepared by immunoSEQ multiplex PCR; TCRdb keeps only in-frame clonotypes and omits some of them. Its table lists approximately 68,000 clones. The genes are TRBV7-8 and TRBJ2-5, with a possible D match to TRBD1 (5 bases). This TCR was recovered from a female donor in good health and CMV-seropositive. Material for sequencing was PBMCs. The DNA of the CDR3 is TGTGCCAGCAGCTTAAGTCAGGGTAAAGAGACCCAGTACTTC. Its translation is CASSLSQGKETQYF.